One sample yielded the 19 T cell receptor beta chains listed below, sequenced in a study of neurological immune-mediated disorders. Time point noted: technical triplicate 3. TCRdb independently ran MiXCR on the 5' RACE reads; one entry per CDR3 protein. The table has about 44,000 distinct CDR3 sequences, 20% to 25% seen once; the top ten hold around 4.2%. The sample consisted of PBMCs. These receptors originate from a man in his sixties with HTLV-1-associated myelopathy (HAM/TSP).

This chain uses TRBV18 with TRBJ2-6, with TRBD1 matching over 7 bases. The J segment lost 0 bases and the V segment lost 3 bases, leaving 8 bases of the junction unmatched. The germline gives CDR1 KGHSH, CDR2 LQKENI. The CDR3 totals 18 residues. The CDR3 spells CASSPTDRLISGANVLTF. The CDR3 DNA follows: TGTGCCAGCTCACCCACGGACAGGTTAATCTCTGGGGCCAACGTCCTGACTTTC.

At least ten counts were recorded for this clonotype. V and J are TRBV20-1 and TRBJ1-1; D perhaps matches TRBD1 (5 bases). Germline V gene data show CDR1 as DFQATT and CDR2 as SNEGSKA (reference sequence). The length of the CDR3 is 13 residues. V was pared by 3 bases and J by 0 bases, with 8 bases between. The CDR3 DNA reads TGCAGTGCTAGTTGGGGCATGAACACTGAAGCTTTCTTT. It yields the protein CSASWGMNTEAFF.

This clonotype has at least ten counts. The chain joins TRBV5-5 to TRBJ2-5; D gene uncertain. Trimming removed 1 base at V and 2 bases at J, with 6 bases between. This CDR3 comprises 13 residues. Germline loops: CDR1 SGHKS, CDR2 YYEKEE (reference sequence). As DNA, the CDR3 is TGTGCCAGCAGCTTGAGCCTACAAGAGACCCAGTACTTC. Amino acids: CASSLSLQETQYF.

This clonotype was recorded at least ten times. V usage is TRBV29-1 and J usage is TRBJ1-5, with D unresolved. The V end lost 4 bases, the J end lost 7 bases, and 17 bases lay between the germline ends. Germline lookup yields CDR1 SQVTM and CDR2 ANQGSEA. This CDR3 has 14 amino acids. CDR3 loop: CSVAPDASGQPQHF. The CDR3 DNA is TGCAGCGTTGCTCCGGACGCCTCCGGGCAGCCCCAGCATTTT.

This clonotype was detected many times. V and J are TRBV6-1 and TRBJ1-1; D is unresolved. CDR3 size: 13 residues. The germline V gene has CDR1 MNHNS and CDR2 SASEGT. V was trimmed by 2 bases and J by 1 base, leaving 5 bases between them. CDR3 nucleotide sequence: TGTGCCAGCAGTGAATTGTGGAACACTGAAGCTTTCTTT. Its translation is CASSELWNTEAFF.

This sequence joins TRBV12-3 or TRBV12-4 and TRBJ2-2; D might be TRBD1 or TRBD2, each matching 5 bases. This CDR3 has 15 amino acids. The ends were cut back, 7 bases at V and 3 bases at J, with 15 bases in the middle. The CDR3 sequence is CASTPSVGDTGELFF. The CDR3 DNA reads TGTGCCAGCACCCCGAGCGTGGGGGACACCGGGGAGCTGTTTTTT.

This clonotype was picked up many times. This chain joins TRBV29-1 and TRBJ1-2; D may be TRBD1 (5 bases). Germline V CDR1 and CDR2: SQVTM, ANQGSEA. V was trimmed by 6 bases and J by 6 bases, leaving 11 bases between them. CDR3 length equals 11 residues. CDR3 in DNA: TGCAGCGTAATGGGGACGGATGGCTACACCTTC. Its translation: CSVMGTDGYTF.

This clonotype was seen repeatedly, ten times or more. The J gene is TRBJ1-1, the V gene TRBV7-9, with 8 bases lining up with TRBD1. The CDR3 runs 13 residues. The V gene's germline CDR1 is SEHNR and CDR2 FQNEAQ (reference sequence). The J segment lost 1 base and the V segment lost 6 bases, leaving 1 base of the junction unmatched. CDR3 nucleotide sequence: TGTGCCAGCAGGGACAGGGCGAACACTGAAGCTTTCTTT. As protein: CASRDRANTEAFF.

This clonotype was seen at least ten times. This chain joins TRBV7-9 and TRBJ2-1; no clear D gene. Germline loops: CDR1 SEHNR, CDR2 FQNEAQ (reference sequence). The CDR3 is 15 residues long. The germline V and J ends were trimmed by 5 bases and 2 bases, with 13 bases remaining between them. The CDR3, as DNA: TGTGCCAGCAGCCCTCAAAAGGTGACCTACAATGAGCAGTTCTTC. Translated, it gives CASSPQKVTYNEQFF.

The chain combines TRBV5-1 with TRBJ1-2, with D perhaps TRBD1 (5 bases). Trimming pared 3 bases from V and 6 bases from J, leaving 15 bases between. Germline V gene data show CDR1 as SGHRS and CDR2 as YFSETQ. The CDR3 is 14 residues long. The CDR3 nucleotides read TGCGCCAGCAGCTCACTGAGTCAGGGCAATGGCTACACCTTC. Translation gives CASSSLSQGNGYTF.

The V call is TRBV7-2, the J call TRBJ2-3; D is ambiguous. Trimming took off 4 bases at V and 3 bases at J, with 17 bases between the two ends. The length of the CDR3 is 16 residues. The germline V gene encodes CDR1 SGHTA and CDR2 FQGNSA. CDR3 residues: CASSSRLRQVTDTQYF. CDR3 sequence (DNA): TGTGCCAGCAGCTCCAGGCTACGGCAGGTTACAGATACGCAGTATTTT.

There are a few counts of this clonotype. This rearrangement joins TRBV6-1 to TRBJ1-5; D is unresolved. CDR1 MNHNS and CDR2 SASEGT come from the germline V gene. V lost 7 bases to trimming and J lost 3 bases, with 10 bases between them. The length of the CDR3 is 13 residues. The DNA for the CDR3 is TGTGCCAGCATATTCGAAAACAATCAGCCCCAGCATTTT. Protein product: CASIFENNQPQHF.

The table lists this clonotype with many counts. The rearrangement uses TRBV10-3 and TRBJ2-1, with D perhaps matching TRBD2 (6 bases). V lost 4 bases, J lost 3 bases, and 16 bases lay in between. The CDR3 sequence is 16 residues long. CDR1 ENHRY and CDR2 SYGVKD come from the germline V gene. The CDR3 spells CAISVNTPGDYNEQFF. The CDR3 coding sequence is TGTGCCATCAGTGTAAATACCCCGGGGGACTACAATGAGCAGTTCTTC.

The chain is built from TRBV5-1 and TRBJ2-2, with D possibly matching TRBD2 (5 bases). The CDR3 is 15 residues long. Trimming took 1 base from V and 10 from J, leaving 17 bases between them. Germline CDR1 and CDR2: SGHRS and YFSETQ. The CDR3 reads CASSLSSYGPEELFF. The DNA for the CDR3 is TGCGCCAGCAGCTTGTCTAGCTACGGACCGGAGGAGCTGTTTTTT.

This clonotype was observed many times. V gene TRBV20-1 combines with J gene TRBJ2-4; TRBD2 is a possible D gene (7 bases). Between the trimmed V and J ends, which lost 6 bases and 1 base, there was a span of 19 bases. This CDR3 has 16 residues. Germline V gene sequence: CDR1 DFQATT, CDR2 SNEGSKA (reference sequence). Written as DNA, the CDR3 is TGCAGTGCCTTAGGGGGGGATCGGGGGGCCAAAAACATTCAGTACTTC. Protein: CSALGGDRGAKNIQYF.

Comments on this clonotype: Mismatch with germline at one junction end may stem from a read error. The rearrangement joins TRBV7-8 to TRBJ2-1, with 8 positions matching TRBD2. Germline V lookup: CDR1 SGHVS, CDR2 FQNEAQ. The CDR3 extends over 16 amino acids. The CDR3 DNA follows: TGTGCCAGCACCCTATCCGGGACTAGAGACCCTAATGAGAAGTTCTTC. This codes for CASTLSGTRDPNEKFF.

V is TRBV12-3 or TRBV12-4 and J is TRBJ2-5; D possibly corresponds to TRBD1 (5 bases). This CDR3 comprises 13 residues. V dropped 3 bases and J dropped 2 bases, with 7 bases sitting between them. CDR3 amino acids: CASSLNRQETQYF. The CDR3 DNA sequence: TGTGCCAGCAGTTTGAACAGGCAAGAGACCCAGTACTTC.

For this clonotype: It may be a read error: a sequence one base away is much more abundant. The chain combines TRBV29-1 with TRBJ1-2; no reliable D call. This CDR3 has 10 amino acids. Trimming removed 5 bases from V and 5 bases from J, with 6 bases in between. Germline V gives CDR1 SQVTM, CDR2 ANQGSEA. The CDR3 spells CSVQGYGYTF. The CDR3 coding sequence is TGCAGCGTTCAAGGGTATGGCTACACCTTC.

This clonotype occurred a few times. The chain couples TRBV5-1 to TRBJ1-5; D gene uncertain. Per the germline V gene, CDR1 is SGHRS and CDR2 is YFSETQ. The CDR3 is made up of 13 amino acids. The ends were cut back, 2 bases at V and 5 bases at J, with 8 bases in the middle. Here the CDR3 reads CASSFGLDQPQHF. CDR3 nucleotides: TGCGCCAGCAGCTTTGGGTTAGATCAGCCCCAGCATTTT.